This paragraph reports one T cell receptor beta chain. The antigen is undetermined. The repertoire was sequenced with immunoSEQ multiplex PCR; TCRdb's copy has only in-frame clones and lacks some. The repertoire holds approximately 150,000 clones, 85% to 95% seen once, with approximately 4.8% in the top ten. These data come from a study of T cell responses to AZD1222 COVID-19 vaccine. This CDR3 is built from 11 residues. V shed 5 bases and J shed 8 bases, with 12 bases lying between them. Germline loops: CDR1 DFQATT, CDR2 SNEGSKA (reference sequence). Whole-study findings and limits: Repertoires in all cases were sampled only once the peak T cell response had passed. At study baseline, merely a handful of AZD1222 recipients were seropositive.

The sample consisted of peripheral blood, taken on day 0 of AZD1222 vaccination. This chain connects TRBV20-1 to TRBJ1-1; D uncertain. This sequence originates from an adult in good health. The CDR3 nucleotides are TGCAGTGCTGGCCGCGCGAAGGAAGCTTTCTTT. Its translation is CSAGRAKEAFF.